This TCR beta chain was sequenced in a study of OX40 agonist ivuxolimab in advanced cancers. Study-level background: Ivuxolimab, which patients received intravenously every 2 weeks, was dosed at 0.01 to 10 mg/kg. Study results and limitations: The study observed clonal expansion of CD4+ and CD8+ blood T cells by week 6 at 0.1 to 3.0 mg/kg.

A note on this clone: Its matching antigen is unknown.

Germline V gene lookup returns CDR1 SGHVS and CDR2 FQNEAQ. CDR3 length: 15 residues. V was trimmed by 4 bases and J by 0 bases, leaving 12 bases between them. TCRdb's table, derived via immunoSEQ multiplex PCR, lists solely in-frame clones and lacks some. The data contain 55,000 to 85,000 clones, 90% to 95% of them singletons. This chain uses TRBV7-8 with TRBJ1-1, with a weak D call TRBD1 (6 bases). The clonotype comes from an adult with an advanced solid tumor such as melanoma, head and neck, liver or kidney cancer. This sample comprised CD4+ or CD8+ T cells sorted from blood, obtained in a trial of the OX40 agonist ivuxolimab. The CDR3 loop reads CASSWGAGLNTEAFF. In DNA, the CDR3 is TGTGCCAGCAGCTGGGGGGCGGGGTTGAACACTGAAGCTTTCTTT.